One sample yielded the 16 T cell receptor beta chains listed below, sequenced in a study of CD4 T cells in relation to SARS-CoV-2 and coronaviruses. Their specific antigens are unknown. Produced via immunoSEQ multiplex PCR; TCRdb's table is partial and in-frame only. The sample includes roughly 18,000 clones, 70% to 85% seen only once; the top ten take around a quarter. CD4+ T cells from unexposed donors were obtained before the COVID-19 pandemic (2011-2018). After approximately ten days of culture, CD4+ T cells were isolated. Sequences were obtained from CD4+ T cells from PBMCs, cultured in vitro. The source is a human donor in good health.

This chain joins TRBV9 and TRBJ2-7, with 7 nucleotides matching TRBD2. CDR3 length: 14 residues. The germline gives CDR1 SGDLS, CDR2 YYNGEE. J gave up 3 bases and V 7 bases, and 10 bases lay outside the gene matches. CDR3 nucleotides: TGTGCCAGCGGGGGGGACGGAGCCCTCTACGAGCAGTACTTC. The encoded protein is CASGGDGALYEQYF.

The rearrangement uses TRBV7-9 and TRBJ2-7, with D unclear. CDR1 is SEHNR and CDR2 is FQNEAQ in the germline V gene (reference sequence). Trimming took off 1 base at V and 3 bases at J, with 4 bases between the two ends. There are 12 residues in the CDR3. The DNA for the CDR3 is TGTGCCAGCAGCTTAGGGTACTACGAGCAGTACTTC. It yields the protein CASSLGYYEQYF.

The J gene is TRBJ1-1, the V gene TRBV3-1 (or the pseudogene TRBV3-2); TRBD1 aligns across 7 bases. CDR1 and CDR2 from the germline V gene are LGHDT and YNNKEL (reference sequence). Germline trimming cut 3 bases from V and 0 bases from J; bases unmatched to any gene: 7. The CDR3 spans 16 residues. This chain's CDR3 is CASSHHGGQMNTEAFF. In nucleotides, the CDR3 is TGTGCCAGCAGCCATCACGGGGGACAGATGAACACTGAAGCTTTCTTT.

The V call is TRBV5-1, the J call TRBJ2-7; maybe TRBD2 (6 bases). Germline V lookup: CDR1 SGHRS, CDR2 YFSETQ. Trimming removed 2 bases from V and 7 bases from J, with 13 bases in between. This CDR3 is built from 13 residues. CDR3 coding DNA: TGCGCCAGCAGCTTCGGGACTTTTCGGGAGCAGTACTTC. Protein product: CASSFGTFREQYF. Variable domain in full (rest from reference TRBV5-1 and TRBJ2-7): KAGVTQTPRYLIKTRGQQVTLSCSPISGHRSVSWYQQTPGQGLQFLFEYFSETQRNKGNFPGRFSGRQFSNSRSEMNVSTLELGDSALYLCASSFGTFREQYFGPGTRLTVT.

J is TRBJ1-5 and V is TRBV5-5, with a weak D call TRBD1 (6 bases). Per the germline V gene, CDR1 is SGHKS and CDR2 is YYEKEE (reference sequence). This CDR3 has 18 residues. Trimming pared 2 bases from V and 2 bases from J, leaving 20 bases between. CDR3 sequence: CASSLSSRFSGGNQPQHF. As DNA, the CDR3 is TGTGCCAGCAGCTTATCGAGCAGGTTTTCAGGGGGCAATCAGCCCCAGCATTTT.

This clone was seen only a few times. The chain uses TRBV19 and TRBJ1-5; no clear D. From germline, CDR1 is LNHDA and CDR2 SQIVND (reference sequence). This CDR3 comprises 16 residues. V lost 3 bases and J 1 base, leaving 13 bases between the germline ends. CDR3 nucleotides: TGTGCCAGTAGTATTTTATCCTTAGGGAGCAATCAGCCCCAGCATTTT. Translation: CASSILSLGSNQPQHF.

V usage is TRBV18 and J usage is TRBJ1-1; D ambiguous. Germline values: CDR1 KGHSH, CDR2 LQKENI. The CDR3 is made up of 13 amino acids. Trimming left V 1 base short and J 1 base short, with 4 bases between. The CDR3, as DNA: TGTGCCAGCTCACCACGACAGAACACTGAAGCTTTCTTT. Translated: CASSPRQNTEAFF.

The chain links TRBV3-1 (or the pseudogene TRBV3-2) to TRBJ1-4, with TRBD1 identical over 7 bases. The CDR3 consists of 14 residues. The germline gives CDR1 LGHDT, CDR2 YNNKEL (reference sequence). The V segment lost 4 bases and the J segment 3 bases; nucleotides outside the gene matches: 2. In DNA form, the CDR3 reads TGTGCCAGCAGCCCCGGGACAGCTAATGAAAAACTGTTTTTT. Translated, it gives CASSPGTANEKLFF.

The V call is TRBV30, the J call TRBJ2-1; the D is unclear. Germline lookup yields CDR1 GTSNPN and CDR2 SVGIG (reference sequence). Trimming took 5 bases from V and 7 from J, leaving 15 bases between them. The length of the CDR3 is 13 residues. CDR3 residues: CAWDSPVYNEQFF. The CDR3 DNA reads TGTGCCTGGGACTCCCCAGTTTATAATGAGCAGTTCTTC.

V and J are TRBV2 and TRBJ2-7; 13 nucleotides align to TRBD2. With 4 bases clipped from V and 2 bases from J, the junction kept 2 bases outside the gene matches. This CDR3 is built from 15 residues. CDR1 is SNHLY, CDR2 FYNNEI, per germline. CDR3 bases: TGTGCCAGCAGTGCTGGGACTAGCGGGACCTACGAGCAGTACTTC. Translation gives CASSAGTSGTYEQYF.

This chain uses TRBV30 with TRBJ1-2, with a possible D match to TRBD1 (5 bases). The CDR3 extends over 15 amino acids. Trimming stripped 2 bases from V and 4 bases from J, with 17 bases between. Germline lookup yields CDR1 GTSNPN and CDR2 SVGIG (reference sequence). The CDR3, as DNA: TGTGCCTGGAGTCCTCCGGGACCCAACCTCTATGGCTACACCTTC. This sequence encodes CAWSPPGPNLYGYTF.

The rearrangement links TRBV6-5 to TRBJ2-7; TRBD2 might be the D (5 bases). The CDR3 sequence is 15 residues long. V was clipped by 6 bases and J by 2 bases, with 17 bases between them. The germline CDR1 and CDR2 sequences are MNHEY and SVGAGI. Here the CDR3 reads CASSPSLGSTYEQYF. The CDR3 region has the DNA TGTGCCAGCAGCCCCTCCTTGGGGAGCACCTACGAGCAGTACTTC.

V is TRBV14 and J is TRBJ2-2; D not resolved. Germline V lookup: CDR1 SGHDN, CDR2 FVKESK. With 0 bases removed from V and 4 bases from J, the gap between germline ends came to 15 bases. This CDR3 is built from 17 residues. This chain's CDR3 is CASSQDPFAFSTGELFF. As DNA, the CDR3 is TGTGCCAGCAGCCAAGATCCGTTCGCGTTCTCCACCGGGGAGCTGTTTTTT.

This clone showed up just once. V usage is TRBV3-1 (or the pseudogene TRBV3-2) and J usage is TRBJ2-4; 11 bases align to TRBD2. In germline, CDR1 is LGHDT, CDR2 YNNKEL (reference sequence). The CDR3 spans 16 residues. Unmatched junction bases numbered 4, after V lost 4 bases and J lost 2 bases. The CDR3 reads CASSPLAGGTKNIQYF. The CDR3 DNA reads as TGTGCCAGCAGCCCTCTAGCGGGAGGAACCAAAAACATTCAGTACTTC.

V usage is TRBV12-3 or TRBV12-4 and J usage is TRBJ1-2, with D hard to call. V was shortened by 2 bases and J by 10 bases, with 14 bases between the two germline ends. This CDR3 spans 13 amino acids. In DNA, the CDR3 is TGTGCCAGCAGTTTATCCAGTAGTAAGGACTACACCTTC. Encoded protein: CASSLSSSKDYTF.

This rearrangement joins TRBV2 to TRBJ1-1; D perhaps matches TRBD1 (6 bases). V was cut by 3 bases and J by 8 bases, with 13 bases left in between. The CDR3 has 13 residues. CDR1 is SNHLY, CDR2 FYNNEI, per germline. The CDR3 DNA sequence: TGTGCCAGCAGTGACTACAGGGTTTCCGAAGCTTTCTTT. Residues: CASSDYRVSEAFF.